The 17 T cell receptor beta chains below all came from one sample that was sequenced in a study of T cell clonality in common variable immunodeficiency. The data were produced by immunoSEQ multiplex PCR, yet TCRdb's version contains in-frame clones alone and is incomplete. The sample is made up of tens of thousands of clones, none counted only once. The material sequenced was peripheral blood mononuclear cells. Every receptor here comes from a person aged 18-70 years in good health.

Turning to this clone: The read finishes 3 residues shy of the CDR3 end, and the germline J gene is used to complete it. J is TRBJ1-1 and V is TRBV19, with 7 bases identical to TRBD1. In germline, CDR1 is LNHDA, CDR2 SQIVND (reference sequence). The CDR3 covers 15 residues. V shed 6 bases, J shed 3 bases, and the junction held 10 bases outside the gene matches. The CDR3 region is CASRKKQGSDTEAFF. The part of the CDR3 DNA that was read is TGTGCCAGTAGGAAAAAACAGGGGTCGGACACTGAA.

This clone was observed at least ten times. The read ends 3 residues early relative to the CDR3; the germline J gene fills the gap. The chain employs TRBV28 and TRBJ2-5, with 9 bases lining up with TRBD2. After removal of 6 bases from V and 4 bases from J, the junction contained 0 bases not matched to a gene. The CDR3 is made up of 12 amino acids. Looked up from germline, CDR1 is MDHEN and CDR2 is SYDVKM. The sequenced part of the CDR3 DNA is TGTGCCAGCAGACTAGCGGGAGAGACC. Amino acids: CASRLAGET. The whole CDR3 sequence is CASRLAGETQYF.

This clone has at least ten counts. The read halts 3 residues ahead of the CDR3 end, with the missing end drawn from the germline J gene. V gene TRBV28 combines with J gene TRBJ2-5; TRBD1 matches 7 bases. Germline CDR1 is MDHEN and CDR2 is SYDVKM. J lost 2 bases, V lost 5 bases, and 11 bases had no gene match. There are 16 residues in the CDR3. The sequenced part of the CDR3 DNA is TGTGCCAGCAGTGCGACCCGGGACAGCCTACAAGAGACC. Protein sequence: CASSATRDSLQET. The entire CDR3 protein reads CASSATRDSLQETQYF.

There are many counts of this clone. The read ends 3 residues early relative to the CDR3; the germline J gene fills the gap. This chain uses TRBV28 with TRBJ1-5, with 8 nucleotides matching TRBD1. V shed 8 bases, J shed 7 bases, and the junction held 7 bases outside the gene matches. CDR1 MDHEN and CDR2 SYDVKM come from the germline V gene. This CDR3 has 13 amino acids. CDR3 DNA (partial): TGTGCCAGCTGCGACAGGGGAAAACAGCCC. Translation: CASCDRGKQP. The CDR3 as a whole reads CASCDRGKQPQHF.

This clone appeared many times. The read is 3 residues too short to cover the CDR3 end, so that end is filled in from the germline J gene. The gene calls are TRBV20-1 and TRBJ1-1, with 7 bases identical to TRBD1. The length of the CDR3 is 14 residues. Trimming removed 2 bases from V and 1 base from J; junction bases left unmatched: 4. Per the germline V gene, CDR1 is DFQATT and CDR2 is SNEGSKA (reference sequence). The sequenced CDR3 bases are TGCAGTGCTAGAACAGGGGCACAGAACACTGAA. This encodes CSARTGAQNTE. The complete CDR3 protein is CSARTGAQNTEAFF.

This clone has a count of ten or more. The sequenced fragment ends 3 residues before the CDR3 boundary, so the rest is inferred from the germline J gene. The chain links TRBV19 to TRBJ2-1, with D possibly TRBD2 on 6 matching bases. The CDR3 totals 16 residues. CDR1 and CDR2 from the germline V gene are LNHDA and SQIVND (reference sequence). The ends were cut back, 2 bases at V and 4 bases at J, with 15 bases in the middle. The DNA read from the CDR3 is TGTGCCAGTAGTATATCGGTTGCGGGACTTTACAATGAG. It translates to CASSISVAGLYNE. The full-length CDR3 reads as CASSISVAGLYNEQFF.

This clone has ten or more counts. One end of the junction fails to match germline, which may point to a read error. The CDR3 extends 3 residues past the end of the read, so its final part is completed from the germline J gene. The chain uses TRBV5-1 and TRBJ2-1, with 8 bases matching TRBD1. The CDR3 has 14 amino acids. Germline V lookup: CDR1 SGHRS, CDR2 YFSETQ. The CDR3 here is CATSWGTGNNEQFF. CDR3 DNA (partial): TGCGCCACCAGCTGGGGGACAGGTAACAATGAG. Supplemented by reference TRBV5-1 and TRBJ2-1, the full variable domain reads KAGVTQTPRYLIKTRGQQVTLSCSPISGHRSVSWYQQTPGQGLQFLFEYFSETQRNKGNFPGRFSGRQFSNSRSEMNVSTLELGDSALYLCATSWGTGNNEQFFGPGTRLTVL.

This clone occurred many times. The CDR3 goes on 3 residues after the read ends, and that part is filled in from the germline J gene. The V and J genes are TRBV28 and TRBJ2-1; 10 nucleotides align to TRBD2. The junction had 4 bases not matched to a gene; V was cut back by 7 bases and J by 1 base. Germline CDR1 and CDR2: MDHEN and SYDVKM. The CDR3 is made up of 15 amino acids. Incomplete CDR3 DNA: TGTGCCAGCACTGGAGCGGGAGGGTCCTACAATGAG. This encodes CASTGAGGSYNE. The CDR3, in full, reads CASTGAGGSYNEQFF.

The table lists this clone with many counts. Read sequence stops 3 residues before the CDR3 end, and the germline J gene provides the missing end. The rearrangement uses TRBV12-3 or TRBV12-4 and TRBJ1-2; 9 bases align to TRBD1. J was trimmed by 2 bases and V by 5 bases; bases with no gene match: 9. CDR3 length: 16 amino acids. The CDR3 bases that were read are TGTGCCAGCAGTATGGGACAGGGCTTTCTCAACTATGGC. It translates to CASSMGQGFLNYG. The CDR3 as a whole reads CASSMGQGFLNYGYTF.

This clone was counted at least ten times. The read terminates 3 residues ahead of where the CDR3 ends, so the germline J gene completes it. The chain uses TRBV6-1 and TRBJ2-1, with no clear D. CDR1 is MNHNS, CDR2 SASEGT, per germline. This CDR3 region has 17 residues. The ends were cut back, 0 bases at V and 0 bases at J, with 12 bases in the middle. The DNA read from the CDR3 is TGTGCCAGCAGTGAAGCGTACAAGGGTAGCTCCTACAATGAG. Its translation: CASSEAYKGSSYNE. From start to end, the CDR3 is CASSEAYKGSSYNEQFF.

The sample holds many counts of this clone. The read finishes 3 residues shy of the CDR3 end, and the germline J gene is used to complete it. V is TRBV6-1 and J is TRBJ1-5; D gene unclear. Per germline, CDR1 MNHNS and CDR2 SASEGT. Trimming took off 4 bases at V and 1 base at J, with 8 bases between the two ends. CDR3 size: 14 residues. Incomplete CDR3 DNA: TGTGCCAGCAGTGTCGGGGAGAGCAATCAGCCC. As protein: CASSVGESNQP. The complete CDR3 protein is CASSVGESNQPQHF.

On this clone itself: The read comes to an end 3 residues before the CDR3 does, leaving the germline J gene to fill in the end. The genes are TRBV10-2 and TRBJ1-5; D is perhaps TRBD1 (6 bases). The CDR3 consists of 18 residues. Trimming shortened V by 7 bases and J by 7 bases, and 29 bases separated the two germline ends. Germline assignment: CDR1 WSHSY and CDR2 SAAADI. The CDR3 reads CASTPGVFPRAIRQPQHF. The sequenced CDR3 bases are TGCGCCAGCACTCCAGGGGTTTTTCCTAGAGCAATCCGGCAGCCC.

This clone was detected many times. This sequence may be a read error, since a much larger clone differs from it by one base. The read gets to within 3 residues of the CDR3 end, and the germline J gene fills in the rest. This sample also contains other DNA sequences that code for the same CDR3. The rearrangement joins TRBV30 to TRBJ2-7, with TRBD2 identical over 9 bases. This CDR3 region has 17 residues. Germline CDR1 is GTSNPN and CDR2 is SVGIG (reference sequence). The CDR3 DNA, read in part, is TGTGCTTGGAGCCCCCCTCCCCGACTAGCGGTTACCTACGAG. Protein: CAWSPPPRLAVTYE. The whole CDR3 reads CAWSPPPRLAVTYEQYF.

This clone was detected many times. With the read ending 3 residues before the CDR3 end, the germline J gene is used to fill in that end. Other DNA variants within this sample encode the same CDR3. The V call is TRBV5-1, the J call TRBJ1-1; no firm D call. Looked up from germline, CDR1 is SGHRS and CDR2 is YFSETQ. The germline V and J ends were trimmed by 0 bases and 0 bases, with 6 bases remaining between them. This CDR3 comprises 14 residues. The CDR3 bases that were read are TGCGCCAGCAGCTTGGCGTCTATGAACACTGAA. This codes for CASSLASMNTE. The whole CDR3 region reads CASSLASMNTEAFF.

This clone was seen many times. The CDR3 goes on 3 residues after the read ends, and that part is filled in from the germline J gene. This chain links TRBV6-1 with TRBJ2-6; tentative D call: TRBD2 (7 bases). CDR1 is MNHNS and CDR2 is SASEGT in the germline V gene. V lost 1 base to trimming and J lost 2 bases, with 9 bases between them. This CDR3 has 16 residues. The covered CDR3 bases are TGTGCCAGCAGTGAAGAGGGGGGGGCTGGGGCCAACGTC. It encodes CASSEEGGAGANV. The complete CDR3 sequence is CASSEEGGAGANVLTF.

This clone was recorded at least ten times. The missing CDR3 end, 3 residues past where the read stops, is filled in from the germline J gene. The chain recombines TRBV29-1 with TRBJ2-4; 10 bases are shared with TRBD1. V dropped 7 bases and J dropped 7; count of bases not matched to a gene: 7. The CDR3 extends over 13 amino acids. Germline CDR1 reads SQVTM; CDR2 reads ANQGSEA. The part of the CDR3 DNA that was read is TGCAGCGGGACAGGACAGGGGGGGAACATT. Amino acid sequence: CSGTGQGGNI. Given in full, the CDR3 is CSGTGQGGNIQYF. The variable domain in full, with the rest retrieved from reference TRBV29-1 and TRBJ2-4, is SAVISQKPSRDICQRGTSLTIQCQVDSQVTMMFWYRQQPGQSLTLIATANQGSEATYESGFVIDKFPISRPNLTFSTLTVSNMSPEDSSIYLCSGTGQGGNIQYFGAGTRLSVL.

Comments on this clone: With the read ending 3 residues before the CDR3 end, the germline J gene is used to fill in that end. The chain combines TRBV20-1 with TRBJ2-5; 13 nucleotides agree with TRBD2. V was clipped by 0 bases and J by 7 bases; unmatched bases: 14. The length of the CDR3 is 18 residues. Germline CDR1 is DFQATT and CDR2 is SNEGSKA (reference sequence). The CDR3 loop reads CSARDLGLAGAKGVTQYF. CDR3 DNA (partial): TGCAGTGCTAGAGATCTAGGACTAGCGGGAGCTAAAGGAGTGACC.